The rows below give T cell receptor beta chains drawn from one sample of a study of CD8+ T cells in alopecia areata. TCRdb's copy holds only in-frame clones and misses some; the assay was immunoSEQ multiplex PCR. This table has under 350,000 clones, 58% appearing once. This material consisted of CD4+ T cells sorted from blood, taken at week 24, from a patient treated with tofacitinib. The source is a human donor with alopecia areata. The conserved cysteine and the conserved F or W are not part of the CDR3 here. Fields, in order: V gene, CDR3 protein.

TRBV29-1 | SVVLRGARKNIQY
TRBV7-2 | ASRAGGETQY
TRBV4-3 | ASSQDQGGEHQETQY
TRBV27 | ASSSGRSGETQY
TRBV5-6 | AHEGAGMGYEQY
TRBV4-1 | ASSQDGTVSQPQH
TRBV4-1 | ASSPAGAVSAGNTIY
TRBV19 | ASRVGGGETQY
TRBV10-3 | AISEGAQVEQY
TRBV12-5 | ASSSGGKNEQF
TRBV7-9 | ASSLSAQRNTEAF
TRBV6-5 | ASSYAGTYSPLH
TRBV7-2 | ASSRDRNTGELF
TRBV15 | ATSRDGATAAF
TRBV5-4 | ASSSWEYNEQF
TRBV5-4 | ASSFGQRSYNSPLH
TRBV19 | AITDNEKLF
TRBV9 | ASSAVRGEAF
TRBV7-3 | ASSLGRGTNTGELF
TRBV5-1 | ASKVRRYNQPQH
TRBV30 | AWSVRDRAMEPQH
TRBV29-1 | SAGTSGGVSETQY
TRBV11-2 | ASSPRLAVNSYEQY
TRBV5-4 | ASSFDGTGTSEQY
TRBV28 | ASSLLDRYNQPQH
TRBV1 | TSSHPRELADSYEQY
TRBV29-1 | SVAGGQGATGELF
TRBV28 | ASNTKGQTQY
TRBV30 | ASTTGIVPLH
TRBV13 | ASSVETSGETQY
TRBV5-4 | ASSLPGLAGKDTQY
TRBV29-1 | SARREAGSNYGYT
TRBV4-2 | ASSQFPDGPYEQY
TRBV10-3 | AISEALLGTGIQPQH
TRBV28 | ASTPRALGRRKERTDTQY
TRBV7-9 | ASSLDATRRGYT
TRBV30 | AWSDRSSWRGYT
TRBV7-3 | ASASGSTDTQY
TRBV5-1 | ASSLAAGINEQF
TRBV6-1 | ASSELVGLYNEQF
TRBV7-2 | ASSLWETQY
TRBV29-1 | SVEGAGIAYEQY